The text below deals with one TCR beta chain. Each CDR3 protein is one row after TCRdb ran MiXCR on the RT-PCR reads. Altogether roughly 960,000 distinct CDR3 sequences are present, roughly 17% being singletons, with the ten largest covering around 6%. Trimming removed 5 bases at V and 5 bases at J, with 10 bases between. The CDR3 covers 12 residues. CDR1 SGHRS and CDR2 YFSETQ come from the germline V gene. The data were obtained in a study of patients and donors after allogeneic stem cell transplantation. Material for sequencing was blood, either unsorted or a sorted T cell fraction (not recorded which). The chain carries TRBV5-1 and TRBJ2-5, with unresolved D. This sequence originates from a human donor who was either an allogeneic HSCT recipient or a stem cell or donor lymphocyte infusion donor (not recorded which). It is not recorded whose cells these are; they may come from a transplant donor. The CDR3 reads CASRDGRETQYF. The CDR3 bases are TGCGCCAGCAGAGACGGAAGGGAGACCCAGTACTTC.